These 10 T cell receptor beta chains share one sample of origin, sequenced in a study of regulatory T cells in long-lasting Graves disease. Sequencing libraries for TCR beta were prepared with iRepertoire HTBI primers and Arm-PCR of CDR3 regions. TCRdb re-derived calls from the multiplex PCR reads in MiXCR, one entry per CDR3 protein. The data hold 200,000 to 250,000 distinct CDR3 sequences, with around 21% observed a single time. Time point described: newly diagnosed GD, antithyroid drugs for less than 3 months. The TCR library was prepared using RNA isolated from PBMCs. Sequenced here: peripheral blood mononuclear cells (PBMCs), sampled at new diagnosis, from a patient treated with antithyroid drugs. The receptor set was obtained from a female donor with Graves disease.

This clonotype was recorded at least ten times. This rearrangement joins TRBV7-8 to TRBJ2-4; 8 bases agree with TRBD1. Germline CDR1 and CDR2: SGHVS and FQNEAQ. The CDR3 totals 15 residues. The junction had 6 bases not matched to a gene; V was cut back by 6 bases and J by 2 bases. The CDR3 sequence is CASRPGQATKNIQYF. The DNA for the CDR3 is TGTGCCAGCAGACCGGGACAGGCGACCAAAAACATTCAGTACTTC.

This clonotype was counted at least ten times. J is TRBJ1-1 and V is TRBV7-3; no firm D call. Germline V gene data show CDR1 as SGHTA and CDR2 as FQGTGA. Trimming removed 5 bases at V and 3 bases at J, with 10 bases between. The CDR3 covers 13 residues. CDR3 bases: TGTGCCAGCAGCCGTCGGGCGGACACTGAAGCTTTCTTT. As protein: CASSRRADTEAFF.

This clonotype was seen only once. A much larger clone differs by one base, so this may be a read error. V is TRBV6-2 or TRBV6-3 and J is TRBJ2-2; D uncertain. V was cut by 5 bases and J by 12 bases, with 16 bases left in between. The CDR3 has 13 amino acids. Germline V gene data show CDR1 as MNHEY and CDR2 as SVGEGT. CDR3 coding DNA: TGTGCCAGCAGTATGCTAATGAGTGGGAAGCTGTTTTTT. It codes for CASSMLMSGKLFF.

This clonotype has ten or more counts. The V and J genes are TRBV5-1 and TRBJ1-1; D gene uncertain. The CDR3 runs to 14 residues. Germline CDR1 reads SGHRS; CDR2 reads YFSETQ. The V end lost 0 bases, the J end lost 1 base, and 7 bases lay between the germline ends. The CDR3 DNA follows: TGCGCCAGCAGCTTGGAAGGTCCGAACACTGAAGCTTTCTTT. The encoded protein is CASSLEGPNTEAFF.

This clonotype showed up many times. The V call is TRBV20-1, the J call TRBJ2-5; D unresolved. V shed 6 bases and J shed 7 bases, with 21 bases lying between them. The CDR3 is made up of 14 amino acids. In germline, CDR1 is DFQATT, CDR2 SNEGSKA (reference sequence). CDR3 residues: CSALRPVGAGTQYF. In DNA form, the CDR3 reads TGCAGTGCCCTCCGACCCGTCGGCGCAGGGACCCAGTACTTC.

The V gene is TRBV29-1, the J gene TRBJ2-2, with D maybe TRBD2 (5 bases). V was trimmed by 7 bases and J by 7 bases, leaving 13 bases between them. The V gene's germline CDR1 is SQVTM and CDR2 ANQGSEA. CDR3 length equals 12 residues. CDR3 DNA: TGCAGCGCAGAGGGTAAAGGCGGGGAGCTGTTTTTT. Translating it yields CSAEGKGGELFF.

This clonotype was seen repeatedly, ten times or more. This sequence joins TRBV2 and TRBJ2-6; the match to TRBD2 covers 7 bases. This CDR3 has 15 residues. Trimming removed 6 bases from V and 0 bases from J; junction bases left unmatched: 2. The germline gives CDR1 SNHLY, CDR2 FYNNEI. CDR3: CASRRGGSGANVLTF. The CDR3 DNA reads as TGTGCCAGCAGGCGCGGGGGCTCTGGGGCCAACGTCCTGACTTTC.

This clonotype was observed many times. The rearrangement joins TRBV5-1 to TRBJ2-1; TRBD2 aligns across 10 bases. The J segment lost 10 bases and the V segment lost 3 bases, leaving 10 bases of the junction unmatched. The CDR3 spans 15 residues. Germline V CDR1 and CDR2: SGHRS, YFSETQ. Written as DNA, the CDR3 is TGCGCCAGCAGCTCGGGACTAGCGAGGTCTAGGGAGCAGTTCTTC. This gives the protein CASSSGLARSREQFF.

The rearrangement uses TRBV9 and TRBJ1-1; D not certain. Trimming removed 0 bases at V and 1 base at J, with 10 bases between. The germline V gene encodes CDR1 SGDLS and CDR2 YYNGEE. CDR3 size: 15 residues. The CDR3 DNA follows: TGTGCCAGCAGCGTAGGTGGAGATGGGAACACTGAAGCTTTCTTT. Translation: CASSVGGDGNTEAFF.

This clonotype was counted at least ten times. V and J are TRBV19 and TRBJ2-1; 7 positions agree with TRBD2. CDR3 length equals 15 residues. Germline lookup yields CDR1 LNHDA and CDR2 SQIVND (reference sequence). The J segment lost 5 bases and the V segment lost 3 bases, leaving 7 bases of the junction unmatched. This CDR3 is CASSIGGSYHNEQFF. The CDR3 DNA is TGTGCCAGTAGTATCGGCGGGAGCTACCACAATGAGCAGTTCTTC.